Listed below are T cell receptor beta chains from one sample, sequenced in a study of neurological immune-mediated disorders. Via MiXCR, TCRdb re-called the 5' RACE reads, giving one row per CDR3 protein. In the table there are approximately 26,000 distinct CDR3 sequences, around 3.4% of which are singletons. Sequencing input: PBMCs. The receptors derive from a woman aged 25-40 years with multiple sclerosis. The CDR3 runs from the conserved cysteine through the conserved F or W. The D gene is left open where the match is weak. The size entry gives once, few, many or a size class.

abundance,d_gene,v_gene,j_gene,len,CDR3nt,CDR3aa
many,TRBD1,TRBV5-5,TRBJ1-2,17,TGTGCCAGCAGCCTAAGACAGGGCCCATCCAAAAACTATGGCTACACCTTC,CASSLRQGPSKNYGYTF
many,-,TRBV3-1,TRBJ2-3,13,TGTGCCAGCAGCAAAAATGGGGCAGATACGCAGTATTTT,CASSKNGADTQYF
many,TRBD2,TRBV29-1,TRBJ2-3,14,TGCAGCGTGACTCCGGGACTAGCGGGAGATACGCAGTATTTT,CSVTPGLAGDTQYF
many,-,TRBV5-1,TRBJ1-6,16,TGCGCCAGCAGCTTGGGGGGGATCGACTATAATTCACCCCTCCACTTT,CASSLGGIDYNSPLHF
many,TRBD1,TRBV5-1,TRBJ2-3,15,TGCGCCAGCACCCGGGACAGGGAAGCAACAGATACGCAGTATTTT,CASTRDREATDTQYF
many,-,TRBV7-2,TRBJ1-6,15,TGTGCCAGCAGCTCAATGGGGGGTCTGAATTCACCCCTCCACTTT,CASSSMGGLNSPLHF
many,-,TRBV18,TRBJ2-7,15,TGTGCCAGCTCACCCCTCCCACAGGGAGGGTACGAGCAGTACTTC,CASSPLPQGGYEQYF
many,-,TRBV20-1,TRBJ2-1,15,TGCAGTGCTAGAGATTTTGGGGAATCCTACAATGAGCAGTTCTTC,CSARDFGESYNEQFF
few,-,TRBV2,TRBJ1-1,15,TGTGCCAGCAGCGGATTTACAGGGAGTAGCACTGAAGCTTTCTTT,CASSGFTGSSTEAFF
many,TRBD2,TRBV5-1,TRBJ2-2,16,TGCGCCAGCACTGGTACCGGGACTAGCGGCACCGGGGAGCTGTTTTTT,CASTGTGTSGTGELFF
many,TRBD2,TRBV11-2,TRBJ2-3,16,TGTGCCAGCAGGCAAAAGCGGGGGATAGTCACAGATACGCAGTATTTT,CASRQKRGIVTDTQYF